Reported below is one T cell receptor beta chain. Its antigen remains unknown. The data stem from a study of cytomegalovirus exposure and HLA in healthy donors. Overall study results and limits: Common viral pathogens seemed, in a later analysis, to connect with several of the most significant clusters.

PCR involved 60 Vbeta and 13 Jbeta primers. TCRdb's copy holds only in-frame clones and misses some; the assay was immunoSEQ multiplex PCR. The sample has approximately 100,000 clones; 84% are singletons. V shed 1 base, J shed 3 bases, and the junction held 7 bases outside the gene matches. In germline, CDR1 is SGHTA, CDR2 FQGNSA. CDR3 length: 17 residues. The chain employs TRBV7-2 and TRBJ2-3; 10 bases align to TRBD2. The specimen sequenced was PBMCs. The source is a woman between 18 and 29 years old in good health and CMV-seronegative. CDR3 bases: TGTGCCAGCAGCTTAGTAGGAGCGGGGGGGGGTACAGATACGCAGTATTTT. Amino acid sequence: CASSLVGAGGGTDTQYF.